This T cell receptor (beta chain) was observed in a study of T cell responses to AZD1222 COVID-19 vaccine. The assay was immunoSEQ multiplex PCR, and TCRdb's table has in-frame clones only and misses some. The data contain fewer than 100,000 clones, around 88% of them singletons. As concerns this clone: What it binds is not known.

Between the trimmed V and J ends, which lost 1 base and 7 bases, there was a span of 17 bases. This CDR3 has 16 residues. Germline lookup yields CDR1 MGHRA and CDR2 YSYEKL. Regarding the study as a whole: Spike was spanned by vaccine-associated CD4 TCRs, which were dominant at 160-218 and 743-854. Reportedly, nearly half the spike-specific TCRs target unmutated variant regions. Elevations in Spike-specific TCR breadth and depth followed administration of two AZD1222 doses.

This TCR was sampled from an adult who received the AZD1222 COVID-19 vaccine. V usage is TRBV4-1 and J usage is TRBJ2-1, with D possibly being TRBD1 (6 bases). Material: peripheral blood, obtained 28 days after the second AZD1222 dose. The CDR3 is CASSQGPGQGRNEQFF. CDR3 nucleotide sequence: TGCGCCAGCAGCCAAGGGCCGGGTCAGGGGAGAAATGAGCAGTTCTTC.